The 25 T cell receptor beta chains below were found in one sample sequenced in a study of blood T cells in healthy people across ages. Then a second PCR, running roughly 7 to 11 cycles, was carried out with a sample-barcoded 5' primer and a J-beta primer mix. A single record per CDR3 protein comes from TCRdb applying MiXCR to the 5' RACE reads. The sample lists roughly 560,000 distinct CDR3 sequences, 24% occurring once. These data were also filed under a second study, of T cells of mothers and their children.

The sequenced sample consisted of blood. All receptors come from a boy aged 5-17 years in good health.

J is TRBJ1-2 and V is TRBV7-9; D unresolved. CDR3 length equals 14 residues. V lost 5 bases to trimming and J lost 4 bases, with 14 bases between them. CDR1 and CDR2 (germline): SEHNR, FQNEAQ (reference sequence). The CDR3 spells CASSPLASAYGYTF. Written as DNA, the CDR3 is TGTGCCAGCAGCCCCCTCGCGTCAGCCTATGGCTACACCTTC.

The chain uses TRBV27 and TRBJ2-2, with D possibly being TRBD2 (5 bases). The CDR3 sequence is 17 residues long. Germline CDR1 and CDR2: MNHEY and SMNVEV (reference sequence). V was pared by 2 bases and J by 3 bases, with 16 bases between. The CDR3 protein is CASSLISEGKDTGELFF. CDR3 DNA sequence: TGTGCCAGCAGTTTAATAAGTGAGGGAAAGGACACCGGGGAGCTGTTTTTT.

This chain connects TRBV4-1 to TRBJ1-1; D possibly corresponds to TRBD1 (6 bases). Per germline, CDR1 MGHRA and CDR2 YSYEKL. The CDR3 runs to 15 residues. V was shortened by 2 bases and J by 1 base, with 11 bases between the two germline ends. The CDR3 spells CASSQPRQANTEAFF. The CDR3 DNA reads as TGCGCCAGCAGCCAACCTAGACAGGCGAACACTGAAGCTTTCTTT.

The rearrangement links TRBV11-3 to TRBJ2-3, with 10 positions matching TRBD2. Germline V gene lookup returns CDR1 SGHNT and CDR2 YENEEA. This CDR3 is built from 18 residues. The trim removed 1 base at V and 1 base at J, leaving 8 bases unmatched. The CDR3 loop is CASSLGSGRAPRTDTQYF. CDR3 in DNA: TGTGCCAGCAGCTTAGGAAGCGGGAGGGCCCCTCGCACAGATACGCAGTATTTT.

This clonotype was seen more than once but under ten times. The chain carries TRBV5-1 and TRBJ1-1; D not certain. The V gene's germline CDR1 is SGHRS and CDR2 YFSETQ. V lost 0 bases and J 7 bases, leaving 13 bases between the germline ends. The CDR3 covers 14 residues. The CDR3 DNA follows: TGCGCCAGCAGCTTGGGGGCCCGTATGATTGAAGCTTTCTTT. Protein sequence: CASSLGARMIEAFF.

This clonotype has a count of ten or more. The chain has TRBV27 and TRBJ2-3; TRBD1 aligns across 9 bases. The CDR3 is 15 amino acids. Germline V gene data show CDR1 as MNHEY and CDR2 as SMNVEV (reference sequence). Trimming at V came to 9 bases and at J to 5 bases, leaving 12 bases not matched to a gene. The CDR3 nucleotides read TGTGCCAGACCTCCTTTACAGGGGGCAGGAGATACGCAGTATTTT. This codes for CARPPLQGAGDTQYF.

The chain employs TRBV20-1 and TRBJ1-2; D not certain. V lost 0 bases, J lost 1 base, and 9 bases lay in between. Germline V lookup: CDR1 DFQATT, CDR2 SNEGSKA (reference sequence). The CDR3 is 14 amino acids. The CDR3 sequence: CSARDRGINYGYTF. In nucleotides, the CDR3 is TGCAGTGCTAGAGATCGCGGAATTAACTATGGCTACACCTTC.

In this sample, this clonotype turned up a few times. The chain's CDR3 is CASSERISLGTGEQYF. In DNA form, the CDR3 reads TGTGCCAGCAGCGAACGTATCAGTTTGGGGACAGGCGAGCAGTACTTC. This chain joins TRBV3-1 and TRBJ2-7, with TRBD1 identical over 8 bases. The CDR3 length is 16 residues. CDR1 is LGHDT and CDR2 is YNNKEL in the germline V gene (reference sequence). J was trimmed by 6 bases and V by 5 bases; bases with no gene match: 15.

The chain links TRBV5-4 to TRBJ1-5; D is undetermined. The V gene's germline CDR1 is SGHNT and CDR2 YYREEE (reference sequence). CDR3 length: 14 residues. The V end was cut by 3 bases, the J end by 5 bases, with 12 bases between. The CDR3 nucleotides are TGTGCCAGCAGCTCACCTCGAGCAGATCAGCCCCAGCATTTT. It specifies CASSSPRADQPQHF.

Concerning this clonotype itself: Germline and junction disagree at one end, which may indicate a read error. J is TRBJ2-3 and V is TRBV7-3; D could derive from TRBD1 or TRBD2 (7 bases each). The CDR3 is 13 residues long. The V gene's germline CDR1 is SGHTA and CDR2 FQGTGA. CDR3 in DNA: TGTGCCAGCAGGGGAGGGGGCACAGATACGCAGTGTTTT. Protein product: CASRGGGTDTQCF.

V gene TRBV4-3 combines with J gene TRBJ2-5, with 7 bases identical to TRBD2. Losses at the gene ends were 2 bases for V and 1 base for J; bases not matched to a gene: 7. This CDR3 is built from 16 residues. CDR1 LGHNA and CDR2 YSLEER come from the germline V gene. The CDR3 region is CASSQTERDGQETQYF. The CDR3 DNA reads as TGCGCCAGCAGCCAAACGGAGCGGGATGGCCAAGAGACCCAGTACTTC.

V and J are TRBV29-1 and TRBJ1-1, with 10 bases aligning to TRBD1. The germline V gene has CDR1 SQVTM and CDR2 ANQGSEA. The V and J ends lost 8 bases and 0 bases, in that order; junction bases with no gene match: 9. This CDR3 comprises 15 residues. The CDR3 is CSIRDRGRVNTEAFF. The DNA of the CDR3 is TGCAGCATCAGGGACAGGGGTCGGGTGAACACTGAAGCTTTCTTT. The full variable domain, rest sourced from reference TRBV29-1 and TRBJ1-1, is SAVISQKPSRDICQRGTSLTIQCQVDSQVTMMFWYRQQPGQSLTLIATANQGSEATYESGFVIDKFPISRPNLTFSTLTVSNMSPEDSSIYLCSIRDRGRVNTEAFFGQGTRLTVV.

The rearrangement links TRBV9 to TRBJ1-4, with 7 bases fitting TRBD1. The CDR3 extends over 15 amino acids. Germline V gene data show CDR1 as SGDLS and CDR2 as YYNGEE. V was pared by 3 bases and J by 0 bases, with 2 bases of the junction left unmatched. The CDR3 sequence is CASSAGQTTNEKLFF. CDR3 DNA sequence: TGTGCCAGCAGCGCGGGACAGACAACTAATGAAAAACTGTTTTTT.

This clonotype was counted a few times. This chain links TRBV20-1 with TRBJ2-5, with 7 bases lining up with TRBD2. TRBJ2-7 explains the end of the DNA better; the J call may be wrong. This CDR3 region has 16 residues. Germline CDR1 and CDR2: DFQATT and SNEGSKA (reference sequence). This chain's CDR3 is CSAKGASGKDRYEQYF. CDR3 DNA: TGCAGTGCCAAAGGGGCCAGCGGGAAGGATCGCTACGAGCAGTACTTC.

A remark on this clonotype: Its ends do not fully match the called genes, so a read error is possible. CDR3 sequence reads: CASSLVVGGNEQFF. Written as DNA, the CDR3 is TGTGCCAGCAGTTTAGTGGTAGGGGGCAACGAGCAGTTCTTC. The chain joins TRBV7-8 to TRBJ2-1, with 7 bases identical to TRBD1. Germline values: CDR1 SGHVS, CDR2 FQNEAQ. The CDR3 loop spans 14 amino acids. Using reference TRBV7-8 and TRBJ2-1 for the parts outside the CDR3, the full variable domain is GAGVSQSPRYKVAKRGQDVALRCDPISGHVSLFWYQQALGQGPEFLTYFQNEAQLDKSGLPSDRFFAERPEGSVSTLKIQRTQQEDSAVYLCASSLVVGGNEQFFGPGTRLTVL.

Concerning this clonotype: One end of the junction fails to match germline, which may point to a read error. V and J are TRBV5-1 and TRBJ2-7; 12 bases line up with TRBD1. The germline V gene has CDR1 SGHRS and CDR2 YFSETQ. CDR3 length: 14 amino acids. The CDR3 region is CVSSLGQGAREQYF. CDR3 bases: TGCGTCAGCAGCTTGGGACAGGGGGCGCGAGAGCAGTACTTC.

This chain links TRBV20-1 with TRBJ2-7; D call uncertain. Germline V gene sequence: CDR1 DFQATT, CDR2 SNEGSKA (reference sequence). The CDR3 runs to 16 residues. V lost 0 bases, J lost 4 bases, and 19 bases lay in between. CDR3 in DNA: TGCAGTGCTAGAGATCGGGCTTCCCAAAACATATACGAGCAGTACTTC. Its translation is CSARDRASQNIYEQYF.

The chain joins TRBV2 to TRBJ2-2; tentative D call: TRBD1 (6 bases). Germline values: CDR1 SNHLY, CDR2 FYNNEI. The length of the CDR3 is 13 residues. Trimming took off 11 bases at V and 6 bases at J, with 16 bases between the two ends. This CDR3 reads CAGTRAGPGELFF. CDR3 nucleotides: TGTGCCGGGACAAGAGCAGGGCCCGGGGAGCTGTTTTTT.

This chain uses TRBV29-1 with TRBJ2-5; 9 positions agree with TRBD2. The J call is doubtful: the DNA matches TRBJ2-1 better. The CDR3 spans 14 residues. Germline CDR1 and CDR2: SQVTM and ANQGSEA. CDR3 bases: TGCAGCGTCGTTAGCGGGAGCCTCTACAATGAGCAGTTCTTC. Translated, it gives CSVVSGSLYNEQFF.

This clonotype was recorded a few times. The rearrangement links TRBV21-1 to TRBJ2-1. TRBV21-1 is listed as a pseudogene. This CDR3 is 12 amino acids long. CDR3 protein: CASHLGYNEQFF. The DNA of the CDR3 is TGTGCCAGCCACCTTGGCTACAATGAGCAGTTCTTC.

The chain has TRBV11-2 and TRBJ2-5; tentatively, D is TRBD2 (6 bases). This CDR3 has 15 residues. Looked up from germline, CDR1 is SGHAT and CDR2 is FQNNGV. With 1 base removed from V and 5 bases from J, the gap between germline ends came to 14 bases. Here the CDR3 DNA reads TGTGCCAGCAGCTTAGGGTACGGGGGTGGGGAGACCCAGTACTTC. Protein: CASSLGYGGGETQYF. Full variable domain (rest looked up from reference TRBV11-2 and TRBJ2-5): EAGVAQSPRYKIIEKRQSVAFWCNPISGHATLYWYQQILGQGPKLLIQFQNNGVVDDSQLPKDRFSAERLKGVDSTLKIQPAKLEDSAVYLCASSLGYGGGETQYFGPGTRLLVL.

This clonotype showed up just a few times. The chain couples TRBV4-3 to TRBJ2-3; 11 nucleotides line up with TRBD2. The CDR3 has 18 amino acids. Germline trimming cut 0 bases from V and 4 bases from J; bases unmatched to any gene: 9. Per germline, CDR1 LGHNA and CDR2 YSLEER. The CDR3 loop reads CASSQEPRTSGSPDTQYF. The CDR3 nucleotides are TGCGCCAGCAGCCAAGAGCCCCGTACTAGCGGGAGCCCAGATACGCAGTATTTT.

This sequence joins TRBV3-1 and TRBJ2-1, with 10 nucleotides matching TRBD2. This CDR3 spans 18 amino acids. CDR1 and CDR2 from the germline V gene are LGHDT and YNNKEL (reference sequence). V dropped 0 bases and J dropped 6; count of bases not matched to a gene: 11. DNA of the CDR3: TGTGCCAGCAGCCAAGATCGTCCCCTAGCGGGGGATTTCAATGAGCAGTTCTTC. Its translation is CASSQDRPLAGDFNEQFF.

This clonotype was counted many times. The chain joins TRBV20-1 to TRBJ2-5; TRBD2 might be the D (6 bases). Germline loops: CDR1 DFQATT, CDR2 SNEGSKA (reference sequence). V was pared by 3 bases and J by 10 bases, with 18 bases between. The CDR3 is made up of 13 amino acids. The CDR3 is CSASFPGLGDQYF. The CDR3 DNA follows: TGCAGTGCTAGTTTCCCGGGACTGGGCGACCAGTACTTC.

This clonotype was counted between two and nine times. The chain combines TRBV6-1 with TRBJ1-4; weak D call: TRBD1 (6 bases). Germline V gene lookup returns CDR1 MNHNS and CDR2 SASEGT. V lost 7 bases, J lost 5 bases, and 11 bases lay in between. This CDR3 spans 13 amino acids. CDR3 protein: CASIRTANEKLFF. The DNA for the CDR3 is TGTGCCAGCATAAGGACAGCGAATGAAAAACTGTTTTTT.